Listed below are T cell receptor beta chains from one sample, sequenced in a study of blood T cells in healthy people across ages. MiXCR, run by TCRdb on the 5' RACE reads, gives a single entry per CDR3 protein. The data contain 1.5 million to 1.8 million distinct CDR3 sequences, 40% to 45% of them seen just once; the ten biggest clones take up 4%. Sample: blood. The receptors here all came from a woman under 30 in good health. Each CDR3 is given with its conserved first and last residue. The D gene is left open where the match is weak. Clone sizes are given selectively: once, few, many, or a class where the clone is expanded.

V gene: TRBV4-3; J gene: TRBJ2-7; clone size: NA; D gene: TRBD1; CDR3 protein: CASSLDRGEFYEQYF; CDR3 DNA: TGCGCCAGCAGCCTTGACAGGGGAGAGTTCTACGAGCAGTACTTC
V gene: TRBV12-3/TRBV12-4; J gene: TRBJ2-7; clone size: NA; D gene: NA; CDR3 protein: CASSLGGAPREQYF; CDR3 DNA: TGTGCCAGCAGTTTAGGAGGGGCACCGCGGGAGCAGTACTTC
V gene: TRBV7-3; J gene: TRBJ2-1; clone size: few; D gene: NA; CDR3 protein: CASSPGTNRNEQFF; CDR3 DNA: TGTGCCAGCAGCCCGGGGACAAACCGCAATGAGCAGTTCTTC
V gene: TRBV18; J gene: TRBJ1-1; clone size: NA; D gene: NA; CDR3 protein: CASSAGWNTEAFF; CDR3 DNA: TGTGCCAGCTCTGCGGGATGGAACACTGAAGCTTTCTTT
V gene: TRBV20-1; J gene: TRBJ1-5; clone size: NA; D gene: NA; CDR3 protein: CSARPYRDQPQHF; CDR3 DNA: TGCAGTGCTAGACCCTACAGAGATCAGCCCCAGCATTTT
V gene: TRBV12-3/TRBV12-4; J gene: TRBJ2-4; clone size: NA; D gene: NA; CDR3 protein: CASKKRGGRAKNIQYF; CDR3 DNA: TGTGCCAGCAAAAAGAGAGGGGGACGAGCCAAAAACATTCAGTACTTC
V gene: TRBV5-1; J gene: TRBJ2-4; clone size: once; D gene: NA; CDR3 protein: CASSLDRGTQDIQYF; CDR3 DNA: TGCGCCAGTAGCTTGGACCGGGGGACCCAGGACATTCAGTACTTC
V gene: TRBV20-1; J gene: TRBJ2-7; clone size: NA; D gene: NA; CDR3 protein: CSARVPPGPYNEQYF; CDR3 DNA: TGCAGTGCTAGAGTCCCACCCGGACCCTACAATGAGCAGTACTTC
V gene: TRBV30; J gene: TRBJ2-1; clone size: NA; D gene: NA; CDR3 protein: CAWQRQTGPSNEQFF; CDR3 DNA: TGTGCCTGGCAAAGGCAAACCGGGCCCTCCAATGAGCAGTTCTTC
V gene: TRBV3-1; J gene: TRBJ2-7; clone size: NA; D gene: TRBD2; CDR3 protein: CASSQQPYFSGGANEQYF; CDR3 DNA: TGTGCCAGCAGCCAACAACCATATTTTAGCGGGGGGGCCAATGAGCAGTACTTC
V gene: TRBV29-1; J gene: TRBJ1-1; clone size: NA; D gene: NA; CDR3 protein: CSGRDRVNTEAFF; CDR3 DNA: TGCAGCGGTCGTGACAGAGTGAACACTGAAGCTTTCTTT
V gene: TRBV12-3/TRBV12-4; J gene: TRBJ1-1; clone size: NA; D gene: NA; CDR3 protein: CASSLALWGYTEAFF; CDR3 DNA: TGTGCCAGCAGTTTAGCGCTCTGGGGGTACACTGAAGCTTTCTTT
V gene: TRBV7-9; J gene: TRBJ2-6; clone size: NA; D gene: NA; CDR3 protein: CASSLGDSNSGANVLTF; CDR3 DNA: TGTGCCAGCAGCTTAGGAGATAGCAACTCTGGGGCCAACGTCCTGACTTTC
V gene: TRBV9; J gene: TRBJ1-4; clone size: NA; D gene: NA; CDR3 protein: CASSVQVSNEKLFF; CDR3 DNA: TGTGCCAGCAGCGTCCAGGTCTCTAATGAAAAACTGTTTTTT
V gene: TRBV28; J gene: TRBJ2-3; clone size: few; D gene: TRBD2; CDR3 protein: CASSHYGRADTQYF; CDR3 DNA: TGTGCCAGCAGCCATTACGGGAGGGCCGACACGCAGTATTTT
V gene: TRBV28; J gene: TRBJ2-7; clone size: NA; D gene: NA; CDR3 protein: CASINGYNEQYF; CDR3 DNA: TGTGCCAGCATTAACGGATACAATGAGCAGTACTTC
V gene: TRBV29-1; J gene: TRBJ2-1; clone size: NA; D gene: NA; CDR3 protein: CSVARQNEQFF; CDR3 DNA: TGCAGCGTTGCCCGACAGAATGAGCAGTTCTTC
V gene: TRBV28; J gene: TRBJ2-1; clone size: NA; D gene: NA; CDR3 protein: CASSSRAHGQFF; CDR3 DNA: TGTGCCAGCAGTTCCCGGGCCCATGGGCAGTTCTTC
V gene: TRBV7-2; J gene: TRBJ2-1; clone size: NA; D gene: NA; CDR3 protein: CASSTETYVGNEQFF; CDR3 DNA: TGTGCCAGCAGCACCGAAACTTATGTGGGTAATGAGCAGTTCTTC
V gene: TRBV15; J gene: TRBJ1-4; clone size: NA; D gene: NA; CDR3 protein: CTTSRDHGEKLFF; CDR3 DNA: TGTACCACCAGCAGAGATCACGGTGAAAAACTGTTTTTT
V gene: TRBV6-1; J gene: TRBJ2-1; clone size: few; D gene: TRBD2; CDR3 protein: CASILTSGTSYNEQFF; CDR3 DNA: TGTGCCAGCATCTTGACTAGCGGCACCTCCTACAATGAGCAGTTCTTC
V gene: TRBV30; J gene: TRBJ2-7; clone size: NA; D gene: NA; CDR3 protein: CAWKTGIYEQYF; CDR3 DNA: TGTGCCTGGAAAACAGGGATCTACGAGCAGTACTTC